Presented here are 21 T cell receptor beta chains from one specimen sequenced in a study of technical replicates of blood from a few donors. The repertoire was sequenced with immunoSEQ multiplex PCR; TCRdb's copy has only in-frame clones and lacks some. Counted here are about 79,000 clones, 94% occurring once; the ten biggest clones make up over 0.25%. Sequenced material: T cells isolated from PBMCs. Every receptor here comes from a human donor in good health.

The chain joins TRBV4-1 to TRBJ2-7, with a weak D call TRBD1 (6 bases). CDR1 is MGHRA, CDR2 YSYEKL, per germline. V was pared by 0 bases and J by 3 bases, with 12 bases between. CDR3 size: 15 residues. The CDR3 nucleotides read TGCGCCAGCAGCCAAGATCTACAGGGTATCTACGAGCAGTACTTC. Translating it yields CASSQDLQGIYEQYF.

The CDR3 protein is CASSERLVGLDTEAFF. The CDR3, as DNA: TGTGCCAGCAGTGAAAGGTTAGTCGGACTAGACACTGAAGCTTTCTTT. V is TRBV2 and J is TRBJ1-1; D unclear. Germline-derived CDR1 and CDR2 are SNHLY and FYNNEI. The length of the CDR3 is 16 residues. V shed 2 bases and J shed 3 bases, with 16 bases lying between them.

The rearrangement uses TRBV13 and TRBJ1-5; D is ambiguous. V was shortened by 5 bases and J by 1 base, with 15 bases between the two germline ends. This CDR3 contains 16 residues. Per germline, CDR1 PRHDT and CDR2 FYEKMQ (reference sequence). CDR3 in amino acids: CASSLGVLGSNQPQHF. The CDR3 DNA is TGTGCCAGCAGCCTGGGAGTCCTCGGGAGCAATCAGCCCCAGCATTTT. The variable domain in full, with the rest retrieved from reference TRBV13 and TRBJ1-5, is AAGVIQSPRHLIKEKRETATLKCYPIPRHDTVYWYQQGPGQDPQFLISFYEKMQSDKGSIPDRFSAQQFSDYHSELNMSSLELGDSALYFCASSLGVLGSNQPQHFGDGTRLSIL.

This chain links TRBV7-9 with TRBJ2-7, with a tentative D call TRBD2 (5 bases). Trimming removed 4 bases at V and 3 bases at J, with 19 bases between. The CDR3 length is 16 residues. Germline V gene lookup returns CDR1 SEHNR and CDR2 FQNEAQ (reference sequence). The CDR3 loop reads CASSSVLRTAGYEQYF. The CDR3 nucleotides read TGTGCCAGCAGCTCCGTACTACGGACTGCGGGCTACGAGCAGTACTTC.

J is TRBJ2-7 and V is TRBV7-8; 11 nucleotides align to TRBD2. Losses at the gene ends were 4 bases for V and 0 bases for J; bases not matched to a gene: 8. Germline V gene lookup returns CDR1 SGHVS and CDR2 FQNEAQ. The CDR3 consists of 17 residues. As DNA, the CDR3 is TGTGCCAGCAGCTCAATGACTAGCGGGATATCCTCCTACGAGCAGTACTTC. Protein: CASSSMTSGISSYEQYF. Filled out from reference TRBV7-8 and TRBJ2-7, the complete variable domain reads GAGVSQSPRYKVAKRGQDVALRCDPISGHVSLFWYQQALGQGPEFLTYFQNEAQLDKSGLPSDRFFAERPEGSVSTLKIQRTQQEDSAVYLCASSSMTSGISSYEQYFGPGTRLTVT.

This chain links TRBV6-1 with TRBJ1-5, with 8 bases fitting TRBD1. CDR1 MNHNS and CDR2 SASEGT come from the germline V gene. V lost 8 bases to trimming and J lost 0 bases; unmatched junction nucleotides: 3. There are 14 residues in the CDR3. The CDR3 sequence: CASGQGYSNQPQHF. As DNA, the CDR3 is TGTGCCAGCGGACAGGGATATAGCAATCAGCCCCAGCATTTT.

The V call is TRBV14, the J call TRBJ2-1; D gene uncertain. Germline V CDR1 and CDR2: SGHDN, FVKESK. The CDR3 runs to 15 residues. The V end lost 1 base, the J end lost 2 bases, and 9 bases lay between the germline ends. CDR3 protein: CASSQVSRTYNEQFF. The CDR3 DNA sequence: TGTGCCAGCAGCCAAGTTAGCCGAACCTACAATGAGCAGTTCTTC.

The chain employs TRBV7-9 and TRBJ2-7, with a tentative D call TRBD2 (5 bases). The CDR3 totals 15 residues. Germline V CDR1 and CDR2: SEHNR, FQNEAQ (reference sequence). Trimming shortened V by 5 bases and J by 4 bases, and 18 bases separated the two germline ends. CDR3: CASSGLSHRGYEQYF. The CDR3 nucleotides read TGTGCCAGCAGCGGGCTTTCCCACCGGGGATACGAGCAGTACTTC.

The chain couples TRBV4-1 to TRBJ2-6, with 7 positions matching TRBD2. Germline values: CDR1 MGHRA, CDR2 YSYEKL. The CDR3 contains 20 residues. V was pared by 3 bases and J by 2 bases, with 16 bases of the junction left unmatched. DNA for the CDR3: TGCGCCAGCAGCCACGGGTTTAGCGGGCCGACCGTGGCTGGGGCCAACGTCCTGACTTTC. Amino acid sequence: CASSHGFSGPTVAGANVLTF.

The chain links TRBV4-1 to TRBJ2-4, with TRBD1 matching over 8 bases. Germline CDR1 MGHRA, CDR2 YSYEKL. The CDR3 loop spans 15 amino acids. V shed 4 bases, J shed 9 bases, and the junction held 11 bases outside the gene matches. The DNA of the CDR3 is TGCGCCAGCAGCCCGACCTCCGGACAGGGAAGCATTCAGTACTTC. Translated, it gives CASSPTSGQGSIQYF.

V and J are TRBV6-1 and TRBJ1-1; 9 bases fit TRBD1. Germline trimming cut 2 bases from V and 8 bases from J; bases unmatched to any gene: 12. The germline gives CDR1 MNHNS, CDR2 SASEGT. This CDR3 has 16 amino acids. The CDR3 is CASSENPSGTGTEAFF. CDR3 coding DNA: TGTGCCAGCAGTGAAAATCCCTCTGGGACAGGGACGGAAGCTTTCTTT.

This clone is a singleton in its sample. The chain employs TRBV7-8 and TRBJ2-1, with 8 positions matching TRBD1. V trimming: 5 bases; J trimming: 7 bases; junction bases outside the gene matches: 16. This CDR3 is 17 amino acids long. Germline CDR1 SGHVS, CDR2 FQNEAQ. The CDR3 bases are TGTGCCAGCAGCCCACGGAAAGGGCAGGGGGCGCGAAATGAGCAGTTCTTC. It is translated as CASSPRKGQGARNEQFF.

The sample holds one count of this clone. The genes are TRBV25-1 and TRBJ2-1; 8 bases agree with TRBD2. The junction had 6 bases not matched to a gene; V was cut back by 4 bases and J by 10 bases. Germline values: CDR1 MGHDK, CDR2 SYGVNS. This CDR3 has 13 residues. CDR3 region: CASSVISGVEQFF. Here the CDR3 DNA reads TGTGCCAGCAGTGTTATTAGCGGGGTCGAGCAGTTCTTC.

The chain couples TRBV7-9 to TRBJ2-3; 8 bases agree with TRBD1. This CDR3 region has 16 residues. CDR1 and CDR2 (germline): SEHNR, FQNEAQ (reference sequence). The V segment lost 5 bases and the J segment 1 base; nucleotides outside the gene matches: 8. The CDR3 DNA is TGTGCCAGCAGCCCTAACAGGGGGAGGCGCACAGATACGCAGTATTTT. This encodes CASSPNRGRRTDTQYF.

The V and J genes are TRBV15 and TRBJ1-1; TRBD1 is a possible D gene (5 bases). Between the trimmed V and J ends, which lost 0 bases and 3 bases, there was a span of 14 bases. The CDR3 is 16 amino acids. Per the germline V gene, CDR1 is LNHNV and CDR2 is YYDKDF (reference sequence). CDR3 in amino acids: CATSRDWGGVDTEAFF. In nucleotides, the CDR3 is TGTGCCACCAGCAGAGATTGGGGCGGGGTGGACACTGAAGCTTTCTTT.

This rearrangement joins TRBV14 to TRBJ2-6; D call uncertain. This CDR3 spans 15 amino acids. The germline V gene has CDR1 SGHDN and CDR2 FVKESK. With 1 base removed from V and 0 bases from J, the gap between germline ends came to 4 bases. As DNA, the CDR3 is TGTGCCAGCAGCCAAGCGAGCTCTGGGGCCAACGTCCTGACTTTC. Encoded protein: CASSQASSGANVLTF. Together with reference TRBV14 and TRBJ2-6, the CDR3 gives the full variable domain: EAGVTQFPSHSVIEKGQTVTLRCDPISGHDNLYWYRRVMGKEIKFLLHFVKESKQDESGMPNNRFLAERTGGTYSTLKVQPAELEDSGVYFCASSQASSGANVLTFGAGSRLTVL.

The rearrangement uses TRBV11-2 and TRBJ1-3, with a tentative D call TRBD1 (6 bases). The V gene lost 2 bases and the J gene lost 3 bases, with 20 bases spanning the gap. Germline V gene data show CDR1 as SGHAT and CDR2 as FQNNGV. The CDR3 has 18 amino acids. CDR3 protein: CASSLSGGPLVSGNTIYF. The DNA of the CDR3 is TGTGCCAGCAGCTTATCCGGGGGGCCTCTTGTGAGTGGAAACACCATATATTTT.

This sequence joins TRBV6-1 and TRBJ1-5; D gene unclear. The germline V gene encodes CDR1 MNHNS and CDR2 SASEGT. Trimming cost V 7 bases and J 6 bases, with 16 bases left between them. The CDR3 spans 14 residues. This CDR3 reads CASIGGLASQPQHF. The CDR3 coding sequence is TGTGCCAGCATTGGCGGACTAGCAAGTCAGCCCCAGCATTTT.

This clone was detected once. The genes are TRBV2 and TRBJ2-2, with 7 bases that match TRBD1. Germline V lookup: CDR1 SNHLY, CDR2 FYNNEI. CDR3 size: 16 residues. The trim removed 6 bases at V and 0 bases at J, leaving 7 bases unmatched. CDR3 nucleotide sequence: TGTGCCAGCAGCAGAATGGGGACAGCGAACACCGGGGAGCTGTTTTTT. It codes for CASSRMGTANTGELFF.

The chain recombines TRBV18 with TRBJ1-1; the D gene is possibly TRBD1 (6 bases). The CDR3 length is 14 residues. V was trimmed by 3 bases and J by 4 bases, leaving 12 bases between them. Germline lookup yields CDR1 KGHSH and CDR2 LQKENI. CDR3 loop: CASSPPTGLTEAFF. For the CDR3, the DNA is TGTGCCAGCTCACCTCCGACAGGCCTCACTGAAGCTTTCTTT.

The chain links TRBV6-5 to TRBJ1-2; 11 bases line up with TRBD1. V gave up 6 bases and J gave up 4 bases; unmatched junction bases: 4. Germline CDR1 MNHEY, CDR2 SVGAGI. This CDR3 region has 14 residues. The CDR3 reads CASSPDRGLYGYTF. Written as DNA, the CDR3 is TGTGCCAGCAGCCCGGACAGGGGGCTCTATGGCTACACCTTC.